Listed below are T cell receptor beta chains from one sample, sequenced in a study of T-cell memory formation after mild COVID-19. TCRdb called the 5' RACE reads again in MiXCR, with one record for every CDR3 protein. The table records about 140,000 distinct CDR3 sequences, about 15% of them present only once. The sequenced material came from PBMCs or a T cell subset sorted from them (not recorded which). These receptors originate from an adult woman who had mild COVID-19 (a few samples of this study predate the infection). Cell type and time point are not known. Both conserved end residues are part of each CDR3. A D gene is named only where the DNA matches it firmly. Size values are once, few and many counts, or a class for expanded clones, and some rows have none.

NA,TRBJ2-1,TRBV11-2,NA,CASSLGVILGGSYNEQFF,TGTGCCAGCAGTTTAGGAGTCATCTTGGGGGGTTCCTACAATGAGCAGTTCTTC
few,TRBJ2-5,TRBV19,NA,CASGLTGAKTQYF,TGTGCCAGTGGTCTAACGGGAGCAAAGACCCAGTACTTC
few,TRBJ2-7,TRBV29-1,NA,CSFRTDTYEQYF,TGCAGCTTTAGGACAGACACCTACGAGCAGTACTTC
NA,TRBJ1-1,TRBV5-1,TRBD1,CASSLGDSEAFF,TGCGCCAGCAGCTTGGGGGACAGCGAAGCTTTCTTT
few,TRBJ2-3,TRBV6-5,TRBD2,CASSYRGGGSDTQYF,TGTGCCAGCAGTTACAGGGGCGGGGGGTCAGATACGCAGTATTTT
NA,TRBJ2-1,TRBV5-1,NA,CASREPGFDEQFF,TGCGCCAGCAGAGAGCCAGGGTTCGATGAGCAGTTCTTC
few,TRBJ2-1,TRBV10-3,NA,CAISAWGGDTVSYNEQFF,TGTGCCATCAGTGCTTGGGGCGGGGACACCGTTTCCTACAATGAGCAGTTCTTC
few,TRBJ2-7,TRBV11-2,TRBD2,CASSLVSPGGVYEQYF,TGTGCCAGCAGCTTAGTATCCCCGGGGGGGGTATACGAGCAGTACTTC
NA,TRBJ2-1,TRBV1,NA,CTSSPLLAGGPDEQFF,TGCACCAGCAGCCCCTTACTAGCGGGGGGGCCAGATGAGCAGTTCTTC
NA,TRBJ2-7,TRBV4-1,TRBD2,CASSQDLVAGGLGGEQYF,TGCGCCAGCAGCCAAGATCTGGTAGCGGGGGGGCTCGGGGGCGAGCAGTACTTC
few,TRBJ2-1,TRBV5-1,TRBD2,CASSDRYGTSGRRRHNEQFF,TGCGCCAGCAGCGATCGTTACGGGACTAGCGGGAGGCGGCGTCACAATGAGCAGTTCTTC